One sample yielded the 5 T cell receptor beta chains listed below, sequenced in a study of identical twins. From the 5' RACE reads, TCRdb called clonotypes with MiXCR, one entry per CDR3 protein. The sample carries 420,000 or so distinct CDR3 sequences, around 18% recorded once. Sequenced sample: naive T cells sorted from blood. The receptors derive from a man aged 50 or older in good health.

The chain employs TRBV7-8 and TRBJ1-5; no reliable D call. CDR1 and CDR2 (germline): SGHVS, FQNEAQ. Trimming removed 4 bases from V and 5 bases from J, with 18 bases in between. The CDR3 loop spans 16 amino acids. CDR3 DNA sequence: TGTGCCAGCAGCTCCGGACTGAAAGATTTATATCAGCCCCAGCATTTT. Translation: CASSSGLKDLYQPQHF.

The chain combines TRBV29-1 with TRBJ1-4; D might be TRBD1 (5 bases). From germline, CDR1 is SQVTM and CDR2 ANQGSEA. V lost 0 bases, J lost 6 bases, and 5 bases lay in between. This CDR3 is built from 12 residues. CDR3 residues: CSVEEGDEKLFF. CDR3 sequence (DNA): TGCAGCGTTGAAGAGGGGGATGAAAAACTGTTTTTT.

The V gene is TRBV20-1, the J gene TRBJ1-2; D remains unclear. V lost 1 base to trimming and J lost 4 bases, with 13 bases between them. This CDR3 has 14 amino acids. The germline gives CDR1 DFQATT, CDR2 SNEGSKA (reference sequence). CDR3 coding DNA: TGCAGTGCTAGAGTCACCGGAGGTTCCTATGGCTACACCTTC. It encodes CSARVTGGSYGYTF.

This clonotype was counted ten times or more. The V call is TRBV24-1, the J call TRBJ2-2, with 7 bases identical to TRBD2. The CDR3 totals 15 residues. Unmatched junction bases numbered 4, after V lost 7 bases and J lost 0 bases. From germline, CDR1 is KGHDR and CDR2 SFDVKD. The CDR3 DNA is TGTGCCACCAGCGTAAGCGGGGCGAACACCGGGGAGCTGTTTTTT. Protein product: CATSVSGANTGELFF.

The V gene is TRBV28, the J gene TRBJ2-5, with D perhaps being TRBD1 or TRBD2 (5 bases each). Trimming left V 8 bases short and J 1 base short, with 11 bases between. This CDR3 is 13 amino acids long. Germline V gives CDR1 MDHEN, CDR2 SYDVKM. CDR3 nucleotides: TGTGCCAGCGGTCGTGGGGGCCAAGAGACCCAGTACTTC. This sequence encodes CASGRGGQETQYF.